The text below deals with one T cell receptor (beta chain). What it binds is unknown. J lost 5 bases, V lost 2 bases, and 7 bases had no gene match. This CDR3 has 14 amino acids. Per germline, CDR1 GTSNPN and CDR2 SVGIG (reference sequence). The data originate from a study of cytomegalovirus exposure and HLA in healthy donors. Across the study: An earlier analysis identified 95 million to 120 million unique TCR beta sequences in 170 million or so T cells. Findings of the study overall: Some public TCRs appeared in many individuals, while most sequences were rare. Later genetic work tied a missense DCLRE1C variant to beta-chain V and J trimming.

Amplification used 60 Vbeta primers and 13 Jbeta primers. Measured with immunoSEQ multiplex PCR; TCRdb has only the in-frame clones, and not every one. The sample records approximately 45,000 clones, approximately 78% being singletons. The sequencing sample was made of PBMCs. This TCR was sampled from a woman under 40 in good health and CMV-seronegative. The V and J genes are TRBV30 and TRBJ1-2, with 8 bases aligning to TRBD1. The CDR3 DNA reads TGTGCCTGGAGTTTTTCAGGGGGCGCATATGGCTACACCTTC. Translated, it gives CAWSFSGGAYGYTF.